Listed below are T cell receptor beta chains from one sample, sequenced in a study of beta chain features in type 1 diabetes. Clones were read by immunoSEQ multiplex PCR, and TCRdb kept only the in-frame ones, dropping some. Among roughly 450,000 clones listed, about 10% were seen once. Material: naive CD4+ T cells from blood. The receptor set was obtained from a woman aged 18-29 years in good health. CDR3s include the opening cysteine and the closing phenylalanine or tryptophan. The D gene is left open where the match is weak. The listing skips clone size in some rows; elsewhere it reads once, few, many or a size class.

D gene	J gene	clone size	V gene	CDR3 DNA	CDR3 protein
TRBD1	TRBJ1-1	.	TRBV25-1	TGTGCCAGCAGTGCCCACCGGGGACAGGGGGACACTGAAGCTTTCTTT	CASSAHRGQGDTEAFF
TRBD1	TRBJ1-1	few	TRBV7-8	TGTGCCAGCAGCAGGACAGGAGAGAACACTGAAGCTTTCTTT	CASSRTGENTEAFF
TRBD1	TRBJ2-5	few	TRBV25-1	TGTGCCAGCAGTGAATCTGGGACAGGGGGGACGACCCAGTACTTC	CASSESGTGGTTQYF
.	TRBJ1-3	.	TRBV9	TGTGCCAGCAGCGCATCAAGCTTCTCTGGAAACACCATATATTTT	CASSASSFSGNTIYF
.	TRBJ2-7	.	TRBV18	TGTGCCAGCTCAAACTACTTACCTGTAGGGGAGCAGTACTTC	CASSNYLPVGEQYF
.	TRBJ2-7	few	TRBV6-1	TGTGCCAGCATCCCGGGAGTCGGCGAGCAGTACTTC	CASIPGVGEQYF
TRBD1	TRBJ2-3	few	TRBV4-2	TGTGCCAGCAGCCCACAGGGGTTCACAGATACGCAGTATTTT	CASSPQGFTDTQYF
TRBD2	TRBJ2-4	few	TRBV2	TGTGCCAGCCAACCCAGCGGGATAGGCCCCAAAAACATTCAGTACTTC	CASQPSGIGPKNIQYF
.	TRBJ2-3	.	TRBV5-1	TGCGCCAGCAGCTTGGACTTGGCTCTAAGCACAGATACGCAGTATTTT	CASSLDLALSTDTQYF
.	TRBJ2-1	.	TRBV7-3	TGTGCCAGCAGCGCAGGGTTTGAGCAGTTCTTC	CASSAGFEQFF
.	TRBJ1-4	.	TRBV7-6	TGTGCCAGCAGCTTAATGGTCAGGGATACTCACTCAGCCATCGAACTGTTTTTT	CASSLMVRDTHSAIELFF